The rows below give T cell receptor beta chains drawn from one sample of a study of identical twins. TCRdb independently ran MiXCR on the 5' RACE reads; one entry per CDR3 protein. This table has under 350,000 distinct CDR3 sequences, less than 9.5% appearing once. The sample was also reused in another study, on yellow fever vaccine responses in identical twins.

The sample consisted of CD8+ T cells sorted from blood. These receptors originate from a woman younger than 30 in good health. Both conserved end residues are part of each CDR3. Fields, in order: clone size, V gene, J gene, D gene, CDR3 DNA, CDR3 protein. A D gene is named only where the DNA matches it firmly. Size is omitted from some rows. Given values are once, few, many or a class for expanded clones.

>few|TRBV12-3/TRBV12-4|TRBJ2-5|.
TGTGCCAGCAGCCGCCCGGGGGAAGAGACCCAGTACTTC
CASSRPGEETQYF
>.|TRBV14|TRBJ2-3|.
TGTGCCAGCAGCCAAGACGGCGGTCTTTACACAGATACGCAGTATTTT
CASSQDGGLYTDTQYF
>.|TRBV6-5|TRBJ2-2|TRBD1
TGTGCCAGCAGTTACGGTTCCGGGACAGACTACACCGGGGAGCTGTTTTTT
CASSYGSGTDYTGELFF
>.|TRBV27|TRBJ2-3|TRBD1
TGTGCCAGCAGTCGAAGGACAGGGGGCTCGAGAGATACGCAGTATTTT
CASSRRTGGSRDTQYF
>many|TRBV5-6|TRBJ2-1|.
TGTGCCAGCAGCTTGGACGGAGCCTTCTCCTACAATGAGCAGTTCTTC
CASSLDGAFSYNEQFF
>many|TRBV5-6|TRBJ2-7|TRBD1
TGTGCCAGCAGCGAGGACAGGGGGGTTTCCTACGAGCAGTACTTC
CASSEDRGVSYEQYF
>few|TRBV10-1|TRBJ2-1|TRBD2
TGCGCCAGCAGTGAGTCTCGGGCGACTAGCGGGAGGGCCTCCTACAATGAGCAGTTCTTC
CASSESRATSGRASYNEQFF
>few|TRBV11-2|TRBJ2-7|.
TGTGCCAGCAGCTCAGGCCTTGGGGCGGGGGAGCAGTACTTC
CASSSGLGAGEQYF
>few|TRBV3-1|TRBJ2-7|.
TGTGCCAGCAGCTCTCCCCAGGTCTCCTACGAGCAGTACTTC
CASSSPQVSYEQYF
>few|TRBV27|TRBJ2-1|TRBD2
TGTGCCAGCAGTTCTTTGCTAGCGGACCTCTACAATGAGCAGTTCTTC
CASSSLLADLYNEQFF
>.|TRBV6-5|TRBJ2-7|.
TGTGCCAGCAGAGGACCCTCCTTTCCCTACGAGCAGTACTTC
CASRGPSFPYEQYF
>many|TRBV29-1|TRBJ2-1|.
TGCAGCGTTGACACGATTGGCGGGGCATTGGGCGAGCAGTTCTTC
CSVDTIGGALGEQFF
>.|TRBV23-1|TRBJ2-1|.
TGCGCCAGCAGTCGGGAGAAGAGGGACATTCACAATGAGCAGTTCTTC
CASSREKRDIHNEQFF
>few|TRBV11-2|TRBJ1-1|TRBD1
TGTGCCAGCAGCGGACCAGACAGGGAGAACACTGAAGCTTTCTTT
CASSGPDRENTEAFF
>few|TRBV7-9|TRBJ2-7|.
TGTGCCAGCAGCTTAGCAGTGCCAGCCTACGAGCAGTACTTC
CASSLAVPAYEQYF
>.|TRBV19|TRBJ1-2|.
TGTGCCAGTAGTATAGCCCTGTCGGCTGGCTACACCTTC
CASSIALSAGYTF
>many|TRBV7-9|TRBJ2-1|TRBD2
TGTGCCAGCAGCTTATTTACTAGCGGGGGGGCCGTAAATGAGCAGTTCTTC
CASSLFTSGGAVNEQFF
>.|TRBV27|TRBJ1-6|.
TGTGCCAGCAGTTTGGTAAAAAGAGATAATTCACCCCTCCACTTT
CASSLVKRDNSPLHF
>many|TRBV6-2/TRBV6-3|TRBJ2-1|TRBD2
TGTGCCAGCAGTTACCCCATACTAGCGGGAGGGCCGGATGAGCAGTTCTTC
CASSYPILAGGPDEQFF
>.|TRBV14|TRBJ2-1|.
TGTGCCAGCAGCCAAGAAACGGGAGCCATTGAGCAGTTCTTC
CASSQETGAIEQFF
>.|TRBV7-9|TRBJ2-7|.
TGTGCCAGCAGACACTCAGACAGGTCTTTCAACGAGCAGTACTTC
CASRHSDRSFNEQYF
>once|TRBV27|TRBJ2-3|TRBD2
TGTGCCAGCAGTTTATCATTAGGGAGGGTTGCAGATACGCAGTATTTT
CASSLSLGRVADTQYF
>many|TRBV6-1|TRBJ2-2|.
TGTGCCAGCAGGCAGGGTGTGGGGAACACCGGGGAGCTGTTTTTT
CASRQGVGNTGELFF